The clone carrying this T cell receptor (beta chain) occurred many times. Its specificity is unknown. The data belong to a study of neurological immune-mediated disorders. The unsorted libraries had their origin in 2 million PBMCs stored at -80 C. Germline-derived CDR1 and CDR2 are LNHNV and YYDKDF (reference sequence). Trimming removed 0 bases at V and 5 bases at J, with 5 bases between. The CDR3 loop spans 12 amino acids. 5'RACE employing 10-nucleotide random UMIs yielded the cDNA. In TCRdb, the 5' RACE reads were re-called with MiXCR into one record per CDR3 protein. The data show around 64,000 distinct CDR3 sequences, about 13% seen once. Notes on the study in general: The most TCR clonal expansion was seen in HTLV-1-associated myelopathy, whereas the least was seen in multiple sclerosis, below the level in healthy controls.

The rearrangement joins TRBV15 to TRBJ2-7; D possibly corresponds to TRBD1 (5 bases). The sequencing sample was made of PBMCs. This receptor was taken from a woman in her fifties or sixties with HTLV-1-associated myelopathy (HAM/TSP). Written as DNA, the CDR3 is TGTGCCACCAGCAGAGACAGGGACGAGCAGTACTTC. Amino acids: CATSRDRDEQYF.